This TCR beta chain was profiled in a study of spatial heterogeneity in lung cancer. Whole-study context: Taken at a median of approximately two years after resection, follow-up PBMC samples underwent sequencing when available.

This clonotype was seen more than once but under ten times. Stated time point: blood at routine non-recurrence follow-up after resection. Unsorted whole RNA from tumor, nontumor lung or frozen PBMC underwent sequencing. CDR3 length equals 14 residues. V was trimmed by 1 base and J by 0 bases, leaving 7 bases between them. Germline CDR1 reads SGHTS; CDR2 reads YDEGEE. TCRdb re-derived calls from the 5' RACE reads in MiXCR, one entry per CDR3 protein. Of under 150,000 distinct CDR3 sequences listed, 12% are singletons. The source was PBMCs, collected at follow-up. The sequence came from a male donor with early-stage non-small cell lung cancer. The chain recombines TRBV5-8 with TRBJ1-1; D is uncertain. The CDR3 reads CASSLPGLNTEAFF. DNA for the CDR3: TGTGCCAGCAGCTTGCCGGGGTTGAACACTGAAGCTTTCTTT.